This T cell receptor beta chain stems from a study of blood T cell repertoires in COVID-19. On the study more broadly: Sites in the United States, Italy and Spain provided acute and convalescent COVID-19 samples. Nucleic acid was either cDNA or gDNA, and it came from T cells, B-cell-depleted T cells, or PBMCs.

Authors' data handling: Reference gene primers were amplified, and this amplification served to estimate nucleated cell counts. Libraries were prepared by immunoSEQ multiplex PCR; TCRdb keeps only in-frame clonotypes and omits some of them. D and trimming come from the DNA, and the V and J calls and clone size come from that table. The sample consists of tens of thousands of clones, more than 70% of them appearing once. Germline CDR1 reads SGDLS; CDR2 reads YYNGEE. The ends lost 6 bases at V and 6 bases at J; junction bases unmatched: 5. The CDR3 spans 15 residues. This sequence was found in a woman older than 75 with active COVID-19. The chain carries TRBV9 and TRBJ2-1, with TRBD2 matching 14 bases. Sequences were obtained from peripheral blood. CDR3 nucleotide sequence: TGTGCCAGCACCAAGGGACTAGCGGGAGCCAATGAGCAGTTCTTC. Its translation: CASTKGLAGANEQFF.